One sample yielded the 5 T cell receptor beta chains listed below, sequenced in a study of blood T cell repertoires in COVID-19. Method: immunoSEQ multiplex PCR; TCRdb's copy keeps in-frame clones and lacks some. The sample carries 220,000 or so clones, roughly four fifths recorded once. Sequencing used PBMCs or T cells enriched from blood (not recorded which). The receptors come from a woman aged 60 to 75 who had recovered from COVID-19.

The chain is built from TRBV19 and TRBJ1-4; D remains ambiguous. The CDR3 is made up of 14 amino acids. In germline, CDR1 is LNHDA, CDR2 SQIVND (reference sequence). Trimming pared 2 bases from V and 4 bases from J, leaving 8 bases between. Here the CDR3 reads CASSIQVNNEKLFF. As DNA, the CDR3 is TGTGCCAGTAGTATACAGGTGAATAATGAAAAACTGTTTTTT.

The chain has TRBV6-5 and TRBJ1-1, with unresolved D. V shed 0 bases and J shed 2 bases, with 7 bases lying between them. CDR1 is MNHEY, CDR2 SVGAGI, per germline. The CDR3 is 14 amino acids. CDR3 in amino acids: CASSYSPGNTEAFF. CDR3 nucleotides: TGTGCCAGCAGTTACTCGCCGGGAAACACTGAAGCTTTCTTT.

V is TRBV18 and J is TRBJ2-7; maybe TRBD1 (6 bases). The length of the CDR3 is 15 residues. CDR1 is KGHSH and CDR2 is LQKENI in the germline V gene. The V end lost 2 bases, the J end lost 2 bases, and 13 bases lay between the germline ends. CDR3 sequence: CASSPMAGEPYEQYF. The CDR3 region has the DNA TGTGCCAGCTCACCAATGGCAGGGGAACCCTACGAGCAGTACTTC.

The rearrangement joins TRBV4-3 to TRBJ2-7, with TRBD1 matching 7 bases. Germline CDR1 and CDR2: LGHNA and YSLEER. Trimming took 6 bases from V and 1 from J; bases not matched to a gene: 6. This CDR3 has 14 residues. CDR3 residues: CASSRDRTSYEQYF. As DNA, the CDR3 is TGCGCCAGCAGTCGGGACAGAACTTCCTACGAGCAGTACTTC.

There are a few counts of this clone. The rearrangement uses TRBV27 and TRBJ1-5; TRBD1 agrees at 7 bases. Per germline, CDR1 MNHEY and CDR2 SMNVEV (reference sequence). After removal of 3 bases from V and 6 bases from J, the junction contained 2 bases not matched to a gene. The CDR3 totals 13 residues. CDR3 DNA: TGTGCCAGCAGTTTGACAGGGCCTCAGCCCCAGCATTTT. It is translated as CASSLTGPQPQHF.